This entry features one T cell receptor (beta chain) sequence. Its target is unknown. The whole isolated RNA underwent reverse transcription, so sequencing captured expressed TCRB transcripts. TCRdb's table, derived via immunoSEQ multiplex PCR, lists solely in-frame clones and lacks some. The sample includes around 46,000 clones, approximately 40% of them seen just once. The data are from a study of beta chain features in type 1 diabetes. Notes on the study in general: Shorter TCRB CDR3s, moderately but significantly so, were found in Type 1 diabetes patients in all four CD4+ subsets.

Deletions cut 5 bases from V and 8 bases from J, with 16 bases between. The CDR3 loop spans 13 amino acids. Germline CDR1 reads MDHEN; CDR2 reads SYDVKM. The chain joins TRBV28 to TRBJ2-7, with a weak D call TRBD2 (6 bases). Sample: stem cell memory CD4+ T cells from blood. The origin of this receptor is a man aged 30 to 39 with type 1 diabetes. The CDR3 nucleotides read TGTGCCAGCAGTGACGCCGGGAGCTTCAAGCAGTACTTC. Translated: CASSDAGSFKQYF.